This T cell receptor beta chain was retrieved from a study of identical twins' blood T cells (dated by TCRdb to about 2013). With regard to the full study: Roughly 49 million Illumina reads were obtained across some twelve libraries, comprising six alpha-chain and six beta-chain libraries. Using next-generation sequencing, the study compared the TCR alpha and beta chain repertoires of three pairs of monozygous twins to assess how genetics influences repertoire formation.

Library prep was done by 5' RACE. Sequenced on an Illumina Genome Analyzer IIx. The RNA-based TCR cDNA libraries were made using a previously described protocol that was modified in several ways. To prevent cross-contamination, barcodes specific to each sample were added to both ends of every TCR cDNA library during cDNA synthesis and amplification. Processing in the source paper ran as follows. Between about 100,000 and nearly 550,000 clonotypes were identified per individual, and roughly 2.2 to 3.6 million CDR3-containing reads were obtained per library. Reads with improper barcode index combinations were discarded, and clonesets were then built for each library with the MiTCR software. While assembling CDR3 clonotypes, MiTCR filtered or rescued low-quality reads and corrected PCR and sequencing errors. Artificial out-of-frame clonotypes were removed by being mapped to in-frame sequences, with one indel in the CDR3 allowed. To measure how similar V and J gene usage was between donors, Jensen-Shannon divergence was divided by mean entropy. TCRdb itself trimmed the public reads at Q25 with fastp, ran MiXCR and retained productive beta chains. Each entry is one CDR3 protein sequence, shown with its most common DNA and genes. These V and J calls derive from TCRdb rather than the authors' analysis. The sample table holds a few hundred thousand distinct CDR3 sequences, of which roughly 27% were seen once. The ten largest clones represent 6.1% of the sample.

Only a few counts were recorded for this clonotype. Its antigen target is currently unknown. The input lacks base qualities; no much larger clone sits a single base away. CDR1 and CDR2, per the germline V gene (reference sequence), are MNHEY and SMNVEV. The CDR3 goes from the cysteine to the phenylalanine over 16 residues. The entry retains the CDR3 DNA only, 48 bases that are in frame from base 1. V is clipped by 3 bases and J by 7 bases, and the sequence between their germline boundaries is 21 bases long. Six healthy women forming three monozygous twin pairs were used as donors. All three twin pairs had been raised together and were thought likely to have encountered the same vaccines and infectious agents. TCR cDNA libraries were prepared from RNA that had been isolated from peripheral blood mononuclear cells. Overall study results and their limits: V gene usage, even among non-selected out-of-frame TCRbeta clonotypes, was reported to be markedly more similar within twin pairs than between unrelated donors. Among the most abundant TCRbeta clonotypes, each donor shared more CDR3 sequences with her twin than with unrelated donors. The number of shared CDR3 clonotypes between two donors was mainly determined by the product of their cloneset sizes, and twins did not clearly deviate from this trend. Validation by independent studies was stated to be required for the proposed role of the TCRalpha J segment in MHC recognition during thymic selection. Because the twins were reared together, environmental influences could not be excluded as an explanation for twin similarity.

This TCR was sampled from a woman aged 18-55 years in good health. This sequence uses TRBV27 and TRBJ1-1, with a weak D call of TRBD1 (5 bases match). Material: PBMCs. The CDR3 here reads CASSFSTIGTGYEAFF. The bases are TGTGCCAGCAGTTTTAGCACCATCGGGACCGGGTATGAAGCTTTCTTT.